This paragraph covers one T cell receptor beta chain sequence. These data originate in a study of blood T cell repertoires in COVID-19. Study overall: The analysed material was cDNA or gDNA that came from T cells, B-cell-depleted T cells, or PBMCs.

This CDR3 contains 10 residues. V shed 12 bases, J shed 5 bases, and the junction held 2 bases outside the gene matches. In germline, CDR1 is KGHDR, CDR2 SFDVKD. Original handling: Using reference gene primer amplification, nucleated cell counts were estimated. Libraries were prepared by immunoSEQ multiplex PCR; TCRdb keeps only in-frame clonotypes and omits some of them. That table gives V, J and clone size, and the DNA gave D and trimming. The table has around 100,000 clones, roughly 89% seen once. The chain links TRBV24-1 to TRBJ1-2; 7 bases fit TRBD1. Sequenced sample: peripheral blood. The sequence came from a human donor in a cohort sampled during active COVID-19. CDR3 sequence reads: CASGQYGYTF. CDR3 coding DNA: TGTGCCTCGGGACAGTATGGCTACACCTTC.